This T cell receptor (beta chain) was identified in a study of cytomegalovirus exposure and HLA in healthy donors. The overall study: Counted in an early data release were about 80 million unique TCRs from HLA-typed donors. Study-level findings and limits: Later, TCR association rates were found to vary by HLA locus, highest for DRB1 and lowest for HLA-C. Among CMV-associated TCR beta chains, most appeared HLA-restricted in a later analysis. Compared with the roughly 730-donor mean, an Asian-associated ancestry cluster reportedly had fewer N-insertions, according to a later analysis.

The PCR ran on 60 Vbeta and 13 Jbeta primers. Only in-frame clones appear in the TCRdb table, and some are missing; sequencing was by immunoSEQ multiplex PCR. This sample has some 240,000 clones, with more than 75% found just once. V was clipped by 2 bases and J by 0 bases; unmatched bases: 7. The CDR3 contains 16 residues. In germline, CDR1 is SGDLS, CDR2 YYNGEE. In this sample, this clone turned up a few times. Its antigen is currently unknown. The sequenced sample consisted of PBMCs. The V gene is TRBV9, the J gene TRBJ2-5, with 7 bases matching TRBD1. The sequence was obtained from a male donor in good health and CMV-seronegative. This chain's CDR3 is CASSVSGGQYQETQYF. The CDR3 nucleotides read TGTGCCAGCAGCGTTTCAGGGGGACAGTACCAAGAGACCCAGTACTTC.